This entry describes one T cell receptor beta chain. Germline lookup yields CDR1 SGHAT and CDR2 FQNNGV. There are 16 residues in the CDR3. Unmatched junction bases numbered 8, after V lost 4 bases and J lost 4 bases. The data stem from a study of blood T cell repertoires in COVID-19. Across the whole study: There were acute and convalescent COVID-19 samples, and they came from the United States, Italy and Spain. Nucleic acid was either cDNA or gDNA, and it came from T cells, B-cell-depleted T cells, or PBMCs.

As handled by the study authors: Cell counts per sample came from amplifying reference gene primers. The protocol was immunoSEQ multiplex PCR, while the TCRdb copy is restricted to in-frame clones and leaves out a portion. The DNA was the basis for D and trimming; V, J and clone size are from that table. Among 84,000 or so clones listed, 87% were seen once. The specimen sequenced was peripheral blood. The chain links TRBV11-2 to TRBJ1-1; 11 positions match TRBD1. This receptor was obtained from a man in his sixties with acute or convalescent COVID-19. In DNA form, the CDR3 reads TGTGCCAGCAGCTCCCTGGACAGGGGGCGAGGCACTGAAGCTTTCTTT. Residues: CASSSLDRGRGTEAFF.